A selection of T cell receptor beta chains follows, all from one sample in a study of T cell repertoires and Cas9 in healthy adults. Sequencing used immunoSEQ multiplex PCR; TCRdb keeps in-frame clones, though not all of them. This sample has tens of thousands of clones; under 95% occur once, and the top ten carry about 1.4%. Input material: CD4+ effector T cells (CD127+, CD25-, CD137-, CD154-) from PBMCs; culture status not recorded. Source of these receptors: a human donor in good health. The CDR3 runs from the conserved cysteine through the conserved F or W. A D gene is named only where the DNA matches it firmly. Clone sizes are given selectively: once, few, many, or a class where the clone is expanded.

DNA: TGTGCCAGCAGTCTAGTTCCCCCCGGTGGGAGTTTCACTGAAGCTTTCTTT
CDR3: CASSLVPPGGSFTEAFF
D: NA
J: TRBJ1-1
size: NA
V: TRBV9

DNA: TGTGCCAGCAGCCAAAATGAAGGAACAGATACGCAGTATTTT
CDR3: CASSQNEGTDTQYF
D: NA
J: TRBJ2-3
size: NA
V: TRBV4-2

DNA: TGTGCCTGGATTAGGCCGGGACAGCAATATTACGAGCAGTACTTC
CDR3: CAWIRPGQQYYEQYF
D: TRBD1
J: TRBJ2-7
size: NA
V: TRBV30

DNA: TGTGCCAGTAGTCCCCTGGTGGGCTCCTACAATGAGCAGTTCTTC
CDR3: CASSPLVGSYNEQFF
D: NA
J: TRBJ2-1
size: NA
V: TRBV19

DNA: TGTGCCAGCTCCCTGCGGGACGGGAGCTATGGCTACACCTTC
CDR3: CASSLRDGSYGYTF
D: NA
J: TRBJ1-2
size: NA
V: TRBV11-1

DNA: TGTGCCAGCAGCTTCCCGCCACCACCCTGCGAGCAGTACTTC
CDR3: CASSFPPPPCEQYF
D: NA
J: TRBJ2-7
size: once
V: TRBV7-3

DNA: TGTGCCAGCAGTGAAGGGCTAGCGACGCAGTATTTT
CDR3: CASSEGLATQYF
D: NA
J: TRBJ2-3
size: NA
V: TRBV25-1

DNA: TGTGCCAGCAACGAGGCTAGAAATTACAATGAGCAGTTCTTC
CDR3: CASNEARNYNEQFF
D: NA
J: TRBJ2-1
size: NA
V: TRBV2

DNA: TGCGCCAGCAAAATCACGGGGGCGAGGACTGAAGCTTTCTTT
CDR3: CASKITGARTEAFF
D: NA
J: TRBJ1-1
size: NA
V: TRBV5-1

DNA: TGTGCCAGCAGTTTAACCCGAACCATGTTCTTC
CDR3: CASSLTRTMFF
D: NA
J: TRBJ1-2
size: NA
V: TRBV28

DNA: TGTGCCAGCAGCTTAGAGGGCACTACCCCCAGCGAGCAGTACTTC
CDR3: CASSLEGTTPSEQYF
D: NA
J: TRBJ2-7
size: NA
V: TRBV7-9

DNA: TGTGCCAGCAGCTTAGGGACCAATCGGGAGCAGTACTTC
CDR3: CASSLGTNREQYF
D: NA
J: TRBJ2-7
size: once
V: TRBV11-3

DNA: TGTGCCAGCAGAAGAGGGGGCGCAGGCTATGGCTACACCTTC
CDR3: CASRRGGAGYGYTF
D: TRBD1
J: TRBJ1-2
size: NA
V: TRBV27

DNA: TGTGCCAGCAGTTTAATCCGGGGGAGGTACGAGCAGTACTTC
CDR3: CASSLIRGRYEQYF
D: NA
J: TRBJ2-7
size: NA
V: TRBV28

DNA: TGTGCCAGAAGCCGCCCCAGGGGGATACAGCCCCAGCATTTT
CDR3: CARSRPRGIQPQHF
D: TRBD1
J: TRBJ1-5
size: NA
V: TRBV5-3

DNA: TGTGCCAGCAGCCAAGAGCGGGAGGCCTACAATGAGCAGTTCTTC
CDR3: CASSQEREAYNEQFF
D: TRBD2
J: TRBJ2-1
size: NA
V: TRBV4-2

DNA: TGTGCCACCAGCAAGGACCGGACAGGGCGAAACACTGAAGCTTTCTTT
CDR3: CATSKDRTGRNTEAFF
D: TRBD1
J: TRBJ1-1
size: NA
V: TRBV15